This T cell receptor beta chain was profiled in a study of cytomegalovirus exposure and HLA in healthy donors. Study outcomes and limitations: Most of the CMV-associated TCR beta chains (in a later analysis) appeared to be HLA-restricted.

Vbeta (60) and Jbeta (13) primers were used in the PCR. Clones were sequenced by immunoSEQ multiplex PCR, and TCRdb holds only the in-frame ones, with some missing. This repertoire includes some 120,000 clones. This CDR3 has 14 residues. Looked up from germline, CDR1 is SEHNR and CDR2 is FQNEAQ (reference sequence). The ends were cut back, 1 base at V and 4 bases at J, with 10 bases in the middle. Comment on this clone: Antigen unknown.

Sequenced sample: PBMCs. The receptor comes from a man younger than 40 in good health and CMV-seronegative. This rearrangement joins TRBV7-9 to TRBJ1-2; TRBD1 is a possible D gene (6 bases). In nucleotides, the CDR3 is TGTGCCAGCAGCTTAGGGGCAGGGGCCTATGGCTACACCTTC. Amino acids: CASSLGAGAYGYTF.